The rows below give T cell receptor beta chains drawn from one sample of a study of blood T cell repertoires in COVID-19. Method: immunoSEQ multiplex PCR; TCRdb's copy keeps in-frame clones and lacks some. Among 190,000 or so clones listed, around nine tenths were seen once. The sequenced material came from peripheral blood. The source of these receptors is a man between 35 and 55 years old with active or convalescent COVID-19. The CDR3 runs from the conserved cysteine through the conserved F or W. Each record gives: J gene, V gene, CDR3 length, D gene, clone size, CDR3 DNA, CDR3 protein. The D gene is left open where the match is weak. Not all rows give a size; the values are once, few, many and, for expanded clones, a class.

J gene: TRBJ1-5
V gene: TRBV5-6
CDR3 length: 15
D gene: TRBD1
clone size: few
CDR3 DNA: TGTGCCAGCAGCTTGGGACAGGGGGCGAATCAGCCCCAGCATTTT
CDR3 protein: CASSLGQGANQPQHF

J gene: TRBJ2-2
V gene: TRBV5-1
CDR3 length: 16
D gene: TRBD2
clone size: -
CDR3 DNA: TGCGCCAGCAGCATAGAGCGGGGGGGCCGACCCGGGGAGCTGTTTTTT
CDR3 protein: CASSIERGGRPGELFF

J gene: TRBJ2-2
V gene: TRBV9
CDR3 length: 16
D gene: TRBD1
clone size: -
CDR3 DNA: TGTGCCAGCAGGGGAACGACAGGGGTGGACACCGGGGAGCTGTTTTTT
CDR3 protein: CASRGTTGVDTGELFF

J gene: TRBJ1-5
V gene: TRBV7-2
CDR3 length: 15
D gene: -
clone size: -
CDR3 DNA: TGTGCCAGCAGCCTGCAGGGAGGCGGCAATCAGCCCCAGCATTTT
CDR3 protein: CASSLQGGGNQPQHF

J gene: TRBJ1-2
V gene: TRBV12-3/TRBV12-4
CDR3 length: 12
D gene: -
clone size: -
CDR3 DNA: TGTGCCAGCTTCGGGTATGGCTATGGCTACACCTTC
CDR3 protein: CASFGYGYGYTF

J gene: TRBJ1-5
V gene: TRBV10-3
CDR3 length: 12
D gene: -
clone size: -
CDR3 DNA: TGTGCCATCAGTGGCGCAAATCAGCCCCAGCATTTT
CDR3 protein: CAISGANQPQHF

J gene: TRBJ2-5
V gene: TRBV6-1
CDR3 length: 14
D gene: -
clone size: once
CDR3 DNA: TGTGCCAGCAGTGAGATGGGCAGGGGAGAGACCCAGTACTTC
CDR3 protein: CASSEMGRGETQYF

J gene: TRBJ2-3
V gene: TRBV7-9
CDR3 length: 13
D gene: TRBD2
clone size: -
CDR3 DNA: TGTGCCGCGCCGCGGGGGGACACAGATACGCAGTATTTT
CDR3 protein: CAAPRGDTDTQYF

J gene: TRBJ2-3
V gene: TRBV28
CDR3 length: 14
D gene: -
clone size: -
CDR3 DNA: TGTGCCAGCAGTTTTGAGCGGGTCACAGATACGCAGTATTTT
CDR3 protein: CASSFERVTDTQYF

J gene: TRBJ1-2
V gene: TRBV7-9
CDR3 length: 12
D gene: -
clone size: -
CDR3 DNA: TGTGCCAGCAGCGCCGAGGTCCGTGGCTACACCTTC
CDR3 protein: CASSAEVRGYTF

J gene: TRBJ2-2
V gene: TRBV6-4
CDR3 length: 15
D gene: TRBD2
clone size: few
CDR3 DNA: TGTGCCAGCAGTGCTAGCGGGGGGGCCACCGGGGAGCTGTTTTTT
CDR3 protein: CASSASGGATGELFF

J gene: TRBJ1-2
V gene: TRBV4-2
CDR3 length: 15
D gene: -
clone size: -
CDR3 DNA: TGTGCCAGCAGCCAAGATAGGGTAGGGGTTGGTGGCTACACCTTC
CDR3 protein: CASSQDRVGVGGYTF

J gene: TRBJ2-7
V gene: TRBV7-7
CDR3 length: 14
D gene: -
clone size: -
CDR3 DNA: TGTGCTAGCAGCTTCGGGGAAGGCAGCAGCGAGCAGTACTTC
CDR3 protein: CASSFGEGSSEQYF

J gene: TRBJ1-1
V gene: TRBV14
CDR3 length: 13
D gene: -
clone size: once
CDR3 DNA: TGTGCCAGCAGCCAACTGAGAACGGTAGAAGCTTTCTTT
CDR3 protein: CASSQLRTVEAFF

J gene: TRBJ2-7
V gene: TRBV20-1
CDR3 length: 11
D gene: TRBD1
clone size: -
CDR3 DNA: TGCAGTGCTGGGGACAGCTACGAGCAGTACTTC
CDR3 protein: CSAGDSYEQYF

J gene: TRBJ1-1
V gene: TRBV4-2
CDR3 length: 15
D gene: TRBD1
clone size: -
CDR3 DNA: TGTGCCAGCAGCCAAGGGACAGGGGGCGGCACTGAAGCTTTCTTT
CDR3 protein: CASSQGTGGGTEAFF

J gene: TRBJ2-7
V gene: TRBV28
CDR3 length: 13
D gene: -
clone size: few
CDR3 DNA: TGTGCCAGCAGTTTAACAGCATCCTACGAGCAGTACTTC
CDR3 protein: CASSLTASYEQYF

J gene: TRBJ1-1
V gene: TRBV11-2
CDR3 length: 14
D gene: -
clone size: -
CDR3 DNA: TGTGCCAGCAGCTTAAGCCGAGGGAACACTGAAGCTTTCTTT
CDR3 protein: CASSLSRGNTEAFF

J gene: TRBJ2-2
V gene: TRBV7-3
CDR3 length: 14
D gene: -
clone size: few
CDR3 DNA: TGTGCCAGCAGCGTTCTCCTGAACACCGGGGAGCTGTTTTTT
CDR3 protein: CASSVLLNTGELFF

J gene: TRBJ2-5
V gene: TRBV7-9
CDR3 length: 15
D gene: TRBD1
clone size: -
CDR3 DNA: TGTGCCAGCAGCTTACTAGACAGGGGATGGGAGACCCAGTACTTC
CDR3 protein: CASSLLDRGWETQYF

J gene: TRBJ2-7
V gene: TRBV19
CDR3 length: 15
D gene: TRBD2
clone size: -
CDR3 DNA: TGTGCCAGTAGGACCTCCGGGACTAACTCCTACGAGCAGTACTTC
CDR3 protein: CASRTSGTNSYEQYF

J gene: TRBJ2-2
V gene: TRBV28
CDR3 length: 12
D gene: -
clone size: -
CDR3 DNA: TGTGCCAGCAGGGAGGCATCCGGGGAGCTGTTTTTT
CDR3 protein: CASREASGELFF

J gene: TRBJ1-6
V gene: TRBV14
CDR3 length: 12
D gene: -
clone size: -
CDR3 DNA: TGTGCCAGCAGCCTGGCGGGGTCACCCCTCCACTTT
CDR3 protein: CASSLAGSPLHF

J gene: TRBJ2-7
V gene: TRBV5-1
CDR3 length: 14
D gene: TRBD2
clone size: once
CDR3 DNA: TGCGCCAGCAGTCCCGGGACTAGCGGCTACGAGCAGTACTTC
CDR3 protein: CASSPGTSGYEQYF

J gene: TRBJ2-2
V gene: TRBV25-1
CDR3 length: 11
D gene: -
clone size: -
CDR3 DNA: TGTGCCAGCCCTTTCGCCGGGGAGCTGTTTTTT
CDR3 protein: CASPFAGELFF

J gene: TRBJ2-7
V gene: TRBV2
CDR3 length: 12
D gene: -
clone size: -
CDR3 DNA: TGTGCCATTCGAGGGGGGGCCTACGAGCAGTACTTC
CDR3 protein: CAIRGGAYEQYF